Presented here are 19 T cell receptor beta chains from one specimen sequenced in a study of blood T cell repertoires in COVID-19. Data came from immunoSEQ multiplex PCR; TCRdb stores just in-frame clones and leaves some out. In the table there are about 200,000 clones, 86% of which are singletons. The material sequenced was peripheral blood. These receptors were collected from a woman in her forties or fifties with acute or convalescent COVID-19.

The genes are TRBV6-4 and TRBJ1-6; D possibly corresponds to TRBD1 (6 bases). Germline loops: CDR1 MRHNA, CDR2 SNTAGT. V was clipped by 0 bases and J by 9 bases, with 12 bases between them. This CDR3 region has 15 residues. The CDR3 nucleotides read TGTGCCAGCAGTGACTCTGTACAGGGAGCTTCACCCCTCCACTTT. This codes for CASSDSVQGASPLHF.

This clone has just a few counts. The chain combines TRBV11-3 with TRBJ2-7, with 10 bases lining up with TRBD1. Germline CDR1 and CDR2: SGHNT and YENEEA. The CDR3 sequence is 15 residues long. The junction had 9 bases not matched to a gene; V was cut back by 3 bases and J by 7 bases. CDR3 DNA: TGTGCCAGCAGCTTCCGACAGGGGGCCCAGGGAGAGCAGTACTTC. It encodes CASSFRQGAQGEQYF.

V gene TRBV3-1 (or the pseudogene TRBV3-2) combines with J gene TRBJ1-1; D might be TRBD1 (6 bases). From germline, CDR1 is LGHDT and CDR2 YNNKEL (reference sequence). Trimming removed 3 bases at V and 1 base at J, with 18 bases between. The CDR3 contains 17 residues. CDR3 nucleotides: TGTGCCAGCAGCCATCCCAGAATGAGGGGGTCGAACACTGAAGCTTTCTTT. Protein sequence: CASSHPRMRGSNTEAFF.

This chain connects TRBV27 to TRBJ2-7; 8 bases match TRBD2. This CDR3 is 16 amino acids long. The V gene's germline CDR1 is MNHEY and CDR2 SMNVEV (reference sequence). V was clipped by 4 bases and J by 10 bases; unmatched bases: 18. DNA for the CDR3: TGTGCCAGCAGTTCCACTGTCAGGACTAGCATTTTGATACAGTACTTC. Translated, it gives CASSSTVRTSILIQYF.

The chain has TRBV5-4 and TRBJ2-1; 7 bases map to TRBD2. Losses at the gene ends were 0 bases for V and 0 bases for J; bases not matched to a gene: 9. The CDR3 is 18 amino acids. Germline V lookup: CDR1 SGHNT, CDR2 YYREEE (reference sequence). The CDR3, as DNA: TGTGCCAGCAGCTTGGTTCGCCTAGCGGCTTCCTCCTACAATGAGCAGTTCTTC. It codes for CASSLVRLAASSYNEQFF. Complete variable domain (other parts from reference TRBV5-4 and TRBJ2-1): ETGVTQSPTHLIKTRGQQVTLRCSSQSGHNTVSWYQQALGQGPQFIFQYYREEENGRGNFPPRFSGLQFPNYSSELNVNALELDDSALYLCASSLVRLAASSYNEQFFGPGTRLTVL.

The chain has TRBV5-1 and TRBJ2-5; D gene ambiguous. Germline assignment: CDR1 SGHRS and CDR2 YFSETQ. Trimming removed 6 bases from V and 5 bases from J, with 8 bases in between. CDR3 length: 11 amino acids. In DNA form, the CDR3 reads TGCGCCAGCACTGGCCAGGAGACCCAGTACTTC. Translating gives CASTGQETQYF.

The rearrangement links TRBV11-2 to TRBJ2-3, with D possibly TRBD1 on 6 matching bases. The CDR3 has 16 amino acids. Trimming took 5 bases from V and 6 from J, leaving 21 bases between them. Germline CDR1 is SGHAT and CDR2 is FQNNGV. This CDR3 reads CASSPWTVYPRDTQYF. Written as DNA, the CDR3 is TGTGCCAGCAGCCCCTGGACAGTCTACCCCCGGGATACGCAGTATTTT.

The genes are TRBV4-3 and TRBJ1-1, with TRBD1 identical over 7 bases. The CDR3 is made up of 16 amino acids. Per germline, CDR1 LGHNA and CDR2 YSLEER. The junction had 13 bases not matched to a gene; V was cut back by 9 bases and J by 0 bases. The CDR3 DNA reads as TGCGCCAGTAGACAGGGTAAAGAATATATGAACACTGAAGCTTTCTTT. The encoded protein is CASRQGKEYMNTEAFF.

This clone showed up just once. This chain uses TRBV11-3 with TRBJ2-5; D might be TRBD1 (5 bases). Germline V lookup: CDR1 SGHNT, CDR2 YENEEA. The CDR3 is 13 amino acids. V was trimmed by 1 base and J by 2 bases, leaving 5 bases between them. CDR3 coding DNA: TGTGCCAGCAGCTTAGGACAGCAAGAGACCCAGTACTTC. Protein product: CASSLGQQETQYF.

The chain uses TRBV6-6 and TRBJ1-4; 7 bases agree with TRBD1. The germline V gene encodes CDR1 MNHNY and CDR2 SVGAGI (reference sequence). The CDR3 is 14 amino acids. J was trimmed by 1 base and V by 6 bases; bases with no gene match: 2. CDR3 in amino acids: CASRRQGTNEKLFF. DNA for the CDR3: TGTGCCAGCAGGCGACAGGGAACTAATGAAAAACTGTTTTTT.

The CDR3 bases are TGTGCCAGCAGCTTGGGACTAGCGGTTTCGGAGACCCAGTACTTC. Residues: CASSLGLAVSETQYF. V gene TRBV7-9 combines with J gene TRBJ2-5; the match to TRBD2 covers 11 bases. This CDR3 comprises 15 residues. Looked up from germline, CDR1 is SEHNR and CDR2 is FQNEAQ (reference sequence). The V and J ends lost 3 bases and 5 bases, in that order; junction bases with no gene match: 5.

The chain carries TRBV6-2 or TRBV6-3 and TRBJ2-3; 10 bases are a match to TRBD2. Germline CDR1 is MNHEY and CDR2 is SVGEGT. The CDR3 runs 16 residues. V dropped 2 bases and J dropped 3; count of bases not matched to a gene: 5. CDR3 in amino acids: CASSYPSGGATDTQYF. The CDR3 bases are TGTGCCAGCAGTTACCCCAGCGGGGGGGCAACAGATACGCAGTATTTT.

The V and J genes are TRBV18 and TRBJ2-1; 12 nucleotides align to TRBD2. J gave up 8 bases and V 2 bases, and 7 bases lay outside the gene matches. The CDR3 has 16 amino acids. Germline values: CDR1 KGHSH, CDR2 LQKENI. CDR3 residues: CASSPSSGRAWDEQFF. CDR3 DNA sequence: TGTGCCAGCTCACCATCTAGCGGGAGGGCCTGGGATGAGCAGTTCTTC.

V and J are TRBV7-2 and TRBJ1-1, with D unclear. The CDR3 is 15 amino acids. The germline V gene has CDR1 SGHTA and CDR2 FQGNSA. Trimming cost V 6 bases and J 0 bases, with 14 bases left between them. The CDR3 nucleotides read TGTGCCAGCAGTCAAGACACTTTCATGAACACTGAAGCTTTCTTT. It specifies CASSQDTFMNTEAFF.

This clone occurred a few times. This chain uses TRBV19 with TRBJ1-4; 9 bases fit TRBD1. With 3 bases clipped from V and 6 bases from J, the junction kept 5 bases outside the gene matches. The CDR3 has 15 residues. The germline V gene encodes CDR1 LNHDA and CDR2 SQIVND (reference sequence). CDR3 loop: CASSIQQGAYEKLFF. For the CDR3, the DNA is TGTGCCAGTAGTATCCAACAGGGGGCGTATGAAAAACTGTTTTTT.

This clone was recorded only once. This sequence joins TRBV6-2 or TRBV6-3 and TRBJ1-1; 7 bases match TRBD1. This CDR3 has 14 residues. Trimming took 6 bases from V and 4 from J; bases not matched to a gene: 8. Germline V CDR1 and CDR2: MNHEY, SVGEGT. As DNA, the CDR3 is TGTGCCAGCAGCTATTCACAGGGGCCCACTGAAGCTTTCTTT. Translating gives CASSYSQGPTEAFF.

The chain links TRBV6-2 or TRBV6-3 to TRBJ2-4; 7 bases are a match to TRBD1. Trimming at V came to 5 bases and at J to 0 bases, leaving 10 bases not matched to a gene. Germline V lookup: CDR1 MNHEY, CDR2 SVGEGT. The CDR3 runs to 17 residues. The CDR3 spells CASSAPGQQIAKNIQYF. CDR3 nucleotides: TGTGCCAGCAGTGCCCCGGGACAGCAGATAGCCAAAAACATTCAGTACTTC.

In its sample, this clone was seen once. This chain connects TRBV12-3 or TRBV12-4 to TRBJ2-1; 8 bases fit TRBD2. J was trimmed by 6 bases and V by 6 bases; bases with no gene match: 4. The CDR3 length is 13 residues. The CDR3 DNA is TGTGCCAGCAGCCGGACTAGCCTCAATGAGCAGTTCTTC. Translation gives CASSRTSLNEQFF.

J is TRBJ2-2 and V is TRBV14, with D possibly matching TRBD2 (5 bases). Germline V gene lookup returns CDR1 SGHDN and CDR2 FVKESK. The CDR3 length is 17 residues. V gave up 1 base and J gave up 4 bases, with 16 bases separating them. For the CDR3, the DNA is TGTGCCAGCAGCCAAGTTTGGACTCCTGCGGGCACCGGGGAGCTGTTTTTT. Its protein product is CASSQVWTPAGTGELFF. The full variable domain, with the rest looked up from reference TRBV14 and TRBJ2-2, is EAGVTQFPSHSVIEKGQTVTLRCDPISGHDNLYWYRRVMGKEIKFLLHFVKESKQDESGMPNNRFLAERTGGTYSTLKVQPAELEDSGVYFCASSQVWTPAGTGELFFGEGSRLTVL.